These T cell receptor beta chains were read from a single sample in a study of beta chain features in type 1 diabetes. Clones were read by immunoSEQ multiplex PCR, and TCRdb kept only the in-frame ones, dropping some. The sample carries around 350,000 clones, around 12% recorded once. Sequenced: naive CD4+ T cells from blood. The receptor set was obtained from a man younger than 30 in good health. The conserved cysteine and the conserved F or W are not part of the CDR3 here. A D gene is named only where the DNA matches it firmly.

CDR3 protein: ASSFGGARSGANVLT; D gene: -; V gene: TRBV5-4
CDR3 protein: ASSSTDTQY; D gene: -; V gene: TRBV6-5
CDR3 protein: ASSVVRGYEQY; D gene: -; V gene: TRBV2
CDR3 protein: ASSLVTSTDTQY; D gene: -; V gene: TRBV7-9
CDR3 protein: ASRYQGRTDTQY; D gene: -; V gene: TRBV7-2
CDR3 protein: ASSSGTVSYEQY; D gene: TRBD1; V gene: TRBV27
CDR3 protein: ASSSLSSRAYEQY; D gene: -; V gene: TRBV6-5
CDR3 protein: ASKIAGGGNEQF; D gene: TRBD2; V gene: TRBV2
CDR3 protein: ASSRSRQGAAEQY; D gene: TRBD1; V gene: TRBV4-1
CDR3 protein: ASSPDYRVSYNEQF; D gene: -; V gene: TRBV4-3
CDR3 protein: ASRQTSIYNEQF; D gene: -; V gene: TRBV28
CDR3 protein: ASSLGVAGGPETQY; D gene: TRBD2; V gene: TRBV9
CDR3 protein: ASSQVGGTQETQY; D gene: -; V gene: TRBV4-1
CDR3 protein: ATTSGRASDTQY; D gene: TRBD2; V gene: TRBV19
CDR3 protein: ASTQGGDGYT; D gene: -; V gene: TRBV6-5
CDR3 protein: ASSYQSSGTRTDTQY; D gene: -; V gene: TRBV7-8
CDR3 protein: SVDGHTVHGYT; D gene: -; V gene: TRBV29-1
CDR3 protein: ASSLEVAGQGIDEQY; D gene: TRBD1; V gene: TRBV5-1
CDR3 protein: ASSLGQQETQY; D gene: TRBD1; V gene: TRBV7-3
CDR3 protein: ASSPGTGSHYGYT; D gene: TRBD1; V gene: TRBV5-6
CDR3 protein: ASSRDSEAF; D gene: -; V gene: TRBV6-5
CDR3 protein: AFRLLETQY; D gene: -; V gene: TRBV30
CDR3 protein: ASSLGVSGRAREQY; D gene: TRBD2; V gene: TRBV5-1
CDR3 protein: SVEARNGGTEAF; D gene: -; V gene: TRBV29-1
CDR3 protein: ASRPTGISNQPQH; D gene: -; V gene: TRBV6-6
CDR3 protein: ASSQDLAGAEQF; D gene: -; V gene: TRBV4-2